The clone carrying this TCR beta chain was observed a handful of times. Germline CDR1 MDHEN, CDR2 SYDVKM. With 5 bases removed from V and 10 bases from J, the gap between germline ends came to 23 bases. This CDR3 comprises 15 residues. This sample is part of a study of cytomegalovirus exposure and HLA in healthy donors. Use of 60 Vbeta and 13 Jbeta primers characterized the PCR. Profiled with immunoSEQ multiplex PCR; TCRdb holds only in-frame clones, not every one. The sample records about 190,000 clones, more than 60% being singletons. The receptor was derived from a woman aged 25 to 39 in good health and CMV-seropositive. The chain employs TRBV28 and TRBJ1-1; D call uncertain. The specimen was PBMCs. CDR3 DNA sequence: TGTGCCAGCAGTCTGGTGACCGCCGACTCGCTGGCAGCTTTCTTT. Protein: CASSLVTADSLAAFF.